This T cell receptor (beta chain) was documented in a study of shared clonotypes between healthy human individuals. At a deep level, the assay was run. Only in-frame clones appear in the TCRdb table, and some are missing; sequencing was by immunoSEQ multiplex PCR. The data contain over 400,000 clones, around 85% of them singletons. V lost 6 bases and J 5 bases, leaving 13 bases between the germline ends. Germline V CDR1 and CDR2: MDHEN, SYDVKM. This CDR3 comprises 13 residues. Worth noting for this clone: Its antigen is still unknown.

Findings and caveats of the study: Researchers sampled only blood; tissue repertoires likely differ.

The clonotype was recovered from a woman between 40 and 55 years old in good health. Some clones in this sample may be carry-over from other donors' samples. V is TRBV28 and J is TRBJ1-2, with D possibly matching TRBD1 (6 bases). The sequenced sample was PBMCs. The CDR3 spells CASREDSQYGYTF. Here the CDR3 DNA reads TGTGCCAGCAGAGAGGACAGCCAGTATGGCTACACCTTC.